This TCR beta chain appears in the sequencing data of a study of brain metastases from non-small cell lung cancer. General study findings and limits: TCR repertoires overlapped largely between brain metastases and matched primaries. Fewer infiltrating T cells were found in brain metastases than primaries.

From germline, CDR1 is PRHDT and CDR2 FYEKMQ (reference sequence). CDR3 length: 12 residues. V gave up 5 bases and J gave up 7 bases, with 11 bases separating them. Comments on this clone: What it binds is not known.

Data came from immunoSEQ multiplex PCR; TCRdb stores just in-frame clones and leaves some out. The sample has about 15,000 clones; under 85% are singletons. The sample was primary lung tumor tissue. This receptor was obtained from a donor aged 40 or older with non-small cell lung cancer. The V gene is TRBV13, the J gene TRBJ1-1; the D gene is possibly TRBD1 (6 bases). The CDR3 sequence is CASSLQGIEAFF. In nucleotides, the CDR3 is TGTGCCAGCAGCCTACAGGGCATTGAAGCTTTCTTT.